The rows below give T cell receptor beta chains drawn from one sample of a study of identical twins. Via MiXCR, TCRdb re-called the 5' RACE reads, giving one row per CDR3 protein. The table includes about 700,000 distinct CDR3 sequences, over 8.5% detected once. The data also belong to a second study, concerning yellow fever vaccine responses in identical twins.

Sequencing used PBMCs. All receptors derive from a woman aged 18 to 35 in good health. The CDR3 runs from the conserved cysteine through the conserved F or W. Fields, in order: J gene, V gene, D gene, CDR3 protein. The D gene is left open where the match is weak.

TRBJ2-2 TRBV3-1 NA CASSQAVGVNTGELFF
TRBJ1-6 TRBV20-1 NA CSAIRDGDFYNSPLHF
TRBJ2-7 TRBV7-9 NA CASSSTGFYEQYF
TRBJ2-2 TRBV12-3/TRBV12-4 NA CASSFTGTDISNTGELFF
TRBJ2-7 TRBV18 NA CASSPDPFNFYEQYF
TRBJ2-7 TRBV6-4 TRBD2 CASSPVAGNSYEQYF
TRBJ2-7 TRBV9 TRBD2 CASSVASGPPYEQYF
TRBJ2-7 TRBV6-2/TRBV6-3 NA CASSQTEIYEQYF
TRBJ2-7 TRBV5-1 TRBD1 CASSDPGTGDNEQYF
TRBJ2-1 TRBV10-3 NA CAITPVGARSHNEQFF
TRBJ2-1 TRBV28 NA CASSLSGGIEQFF
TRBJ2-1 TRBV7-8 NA CASCRGPGAYNEQFF
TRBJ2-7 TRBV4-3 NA CASSQDVAVSGYEQYF
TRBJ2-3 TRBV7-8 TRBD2 CASSLRLAGSNTYTQYF
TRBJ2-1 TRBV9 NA CASSVEAQRISYNEQFF
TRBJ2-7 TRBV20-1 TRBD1 CSAFPGQGYHEQYF
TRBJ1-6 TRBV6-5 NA CASSWAATSPLHF
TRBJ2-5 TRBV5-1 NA CASRMQGSGETQYF
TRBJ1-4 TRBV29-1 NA CSVTGSLEEKLFF
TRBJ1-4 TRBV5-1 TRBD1 CASSLATGVTEKLFF
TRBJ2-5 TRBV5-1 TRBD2 CASSKGLAGSQETQYF
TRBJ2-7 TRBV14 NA CASSLTSQKQYF